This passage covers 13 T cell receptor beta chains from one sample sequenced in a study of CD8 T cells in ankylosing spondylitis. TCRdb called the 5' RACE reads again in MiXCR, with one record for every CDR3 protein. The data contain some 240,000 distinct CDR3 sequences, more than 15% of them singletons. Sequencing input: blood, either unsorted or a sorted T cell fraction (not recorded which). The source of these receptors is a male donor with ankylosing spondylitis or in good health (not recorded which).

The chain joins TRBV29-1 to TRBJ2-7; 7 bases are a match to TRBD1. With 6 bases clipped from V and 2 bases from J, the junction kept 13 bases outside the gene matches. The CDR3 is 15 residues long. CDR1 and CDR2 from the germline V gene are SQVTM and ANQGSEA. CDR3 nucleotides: TGCAGCGTGACAGATGGGACAGCGACTGCCTACGAGCAGTACTTC. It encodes CSVTDGTATAYEQYF.

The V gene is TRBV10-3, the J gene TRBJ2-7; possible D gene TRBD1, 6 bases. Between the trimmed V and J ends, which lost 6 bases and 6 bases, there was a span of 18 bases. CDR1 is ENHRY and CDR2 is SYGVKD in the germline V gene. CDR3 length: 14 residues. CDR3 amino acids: CAIRPSLGAIEQYF. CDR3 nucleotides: TGTGCCATCAGACCCTCCCTGGGGGCCATCGAGCAGTACTTC.

CDR3 sequence: CASSHSLPRNMHSGELFF. The DNA of the CDR3 is TGCGCCAGCAGCCATAGTCTCCCGAGAAATATGCATAGCGGGGAGCTGTTTTTT. This chain links TRBV4-3 with TRBJ2-2, with D hard to call. V was pared by 3 bases and J by 7 bases, with 24 bases between. Per the germline V gene, CDR1 is LGHNA and CDR2 is YSLEER. This CDR3 region has 18 residues.

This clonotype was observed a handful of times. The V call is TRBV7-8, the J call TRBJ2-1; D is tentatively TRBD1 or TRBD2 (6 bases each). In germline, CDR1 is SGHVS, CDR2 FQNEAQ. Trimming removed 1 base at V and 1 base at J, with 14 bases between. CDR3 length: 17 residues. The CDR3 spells CASSLDFAGTSYNEQFF. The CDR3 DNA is TGTGCCAGCAGCTTAGATTTTGCGGGGACATCCTACAATGAGCAGTTCTTC.

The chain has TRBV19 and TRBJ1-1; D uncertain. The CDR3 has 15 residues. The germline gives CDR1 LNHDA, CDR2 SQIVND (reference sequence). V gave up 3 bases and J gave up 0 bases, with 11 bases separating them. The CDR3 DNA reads TGTGCCAGTAGTATCATCTCTGCCGTGAACACTGAAGCTTTCTTT. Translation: CASSIISAVNTEAFF.

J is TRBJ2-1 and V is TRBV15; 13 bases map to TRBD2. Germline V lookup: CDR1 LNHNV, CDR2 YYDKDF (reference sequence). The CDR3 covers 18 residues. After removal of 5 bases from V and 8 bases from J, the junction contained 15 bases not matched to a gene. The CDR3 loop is CATSSGTSGAPGLDEQFF. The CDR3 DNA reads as TGTGCCACCAGCTCCGGGACTAGCGGGGCCCCGGGGTTAGATGAGCAGTTCTTC.

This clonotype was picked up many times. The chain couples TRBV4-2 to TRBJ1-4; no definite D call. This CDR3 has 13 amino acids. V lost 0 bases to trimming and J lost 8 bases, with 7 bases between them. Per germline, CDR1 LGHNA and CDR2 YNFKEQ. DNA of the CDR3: TGTGCCAGCAGCCAAGAAATCCGCGAAAAACTGTTTTTT. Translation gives CASSQEIREKLFF.

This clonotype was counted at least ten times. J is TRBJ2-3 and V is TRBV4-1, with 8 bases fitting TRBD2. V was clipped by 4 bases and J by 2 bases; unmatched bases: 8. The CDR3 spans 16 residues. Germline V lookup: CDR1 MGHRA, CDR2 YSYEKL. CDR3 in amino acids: CASSPSRGGSTDTQYF. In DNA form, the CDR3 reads TGCGCCAGCAGCCCGAGTCGGGGGGGGTCCACAGATACGCAGTATTTT.

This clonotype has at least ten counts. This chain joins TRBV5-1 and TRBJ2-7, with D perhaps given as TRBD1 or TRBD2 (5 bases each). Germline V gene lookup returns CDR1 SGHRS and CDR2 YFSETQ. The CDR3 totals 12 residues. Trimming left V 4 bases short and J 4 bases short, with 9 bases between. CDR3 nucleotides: TGCGCCAGCAGCATTGGGACGTACGAGCAGTACTTC. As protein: CASSIGTYEQYF.

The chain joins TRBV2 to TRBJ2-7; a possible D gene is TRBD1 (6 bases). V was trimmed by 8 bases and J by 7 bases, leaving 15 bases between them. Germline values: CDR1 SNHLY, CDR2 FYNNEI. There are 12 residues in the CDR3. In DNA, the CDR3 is TGTGCCAGCTTCGACAGGTCGGAGGAGCAGTACTTC. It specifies CASFDRSEEQYF.

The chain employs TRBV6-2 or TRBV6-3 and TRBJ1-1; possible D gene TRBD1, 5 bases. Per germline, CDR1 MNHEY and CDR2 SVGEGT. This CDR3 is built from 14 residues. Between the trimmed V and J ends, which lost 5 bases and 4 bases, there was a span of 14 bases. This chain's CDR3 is CASSPGGEATEAFF. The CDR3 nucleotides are TGTGCCAGCAGTCCCGGGGGAGAGGCCACTGAAGCTTTCTTT.

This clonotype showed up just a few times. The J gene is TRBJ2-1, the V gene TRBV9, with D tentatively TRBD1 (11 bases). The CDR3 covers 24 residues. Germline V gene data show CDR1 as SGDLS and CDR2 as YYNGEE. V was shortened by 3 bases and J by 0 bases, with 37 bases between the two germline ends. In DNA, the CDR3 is TGTGCCAGCAGCGCCGGCCGGTTCCCGGGACAGGGGGTGGTAGCGGGAGGCTCCTACAATGAGCAGTTCTTC. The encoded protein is CASSAGRFPGQGVVAGGSYNEQFF.

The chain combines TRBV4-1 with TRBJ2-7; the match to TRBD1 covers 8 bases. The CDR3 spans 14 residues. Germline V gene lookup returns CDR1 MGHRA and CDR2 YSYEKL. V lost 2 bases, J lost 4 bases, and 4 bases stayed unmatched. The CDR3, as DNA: TGCGCCAGCAGCCAAAAGACAGGGGTTTACGAGCAGTACTTC. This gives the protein CASSQKTGVYEQYF.